This T cell receptor beta chain was sequenced for a study of tumor-infiltrating lymphocytes in localized non-small cell lung cancer. Study at large: Each patient gave resected tumor and non-adjacent uninvolved lung tissue. Study results and caveats: Tumors had more T cell infiltration than uninvolved lung, per TCRbeta sequencing and CD3 counts. Available tissue quantity limited TCR sequencing to a patient subset.

Clones were read by immunoSEQ multiplex PCR, and TCRdb kept only the in-frame ones, dropping some. Of around 16,000 clones in the sample, 60% to 85% are singletons; the top ten hold roughly 5%. Germline V CDR1 and CDR2: SGHRS, YFSETQ. The CDR3 totals 16 residues. Trimming left V 5 bases short and J 0 bases short, with 17 bases between. A remark on this clone: Its antigen is not identified.

The sequence was collected from a human donor with non-small cell lung cancer. The sample was lung tumor tissue. V is TRBV5-1 and J is TRBJ1-1; TRBD1 might be the D (5 bases). The CDR3 coding sequence is TGCGCCAGCAGGGCCCTTCGGGGCGGACTGAACACTGAAGCTTTCTTT. It translates to CASRALRGGLNTEAFF.